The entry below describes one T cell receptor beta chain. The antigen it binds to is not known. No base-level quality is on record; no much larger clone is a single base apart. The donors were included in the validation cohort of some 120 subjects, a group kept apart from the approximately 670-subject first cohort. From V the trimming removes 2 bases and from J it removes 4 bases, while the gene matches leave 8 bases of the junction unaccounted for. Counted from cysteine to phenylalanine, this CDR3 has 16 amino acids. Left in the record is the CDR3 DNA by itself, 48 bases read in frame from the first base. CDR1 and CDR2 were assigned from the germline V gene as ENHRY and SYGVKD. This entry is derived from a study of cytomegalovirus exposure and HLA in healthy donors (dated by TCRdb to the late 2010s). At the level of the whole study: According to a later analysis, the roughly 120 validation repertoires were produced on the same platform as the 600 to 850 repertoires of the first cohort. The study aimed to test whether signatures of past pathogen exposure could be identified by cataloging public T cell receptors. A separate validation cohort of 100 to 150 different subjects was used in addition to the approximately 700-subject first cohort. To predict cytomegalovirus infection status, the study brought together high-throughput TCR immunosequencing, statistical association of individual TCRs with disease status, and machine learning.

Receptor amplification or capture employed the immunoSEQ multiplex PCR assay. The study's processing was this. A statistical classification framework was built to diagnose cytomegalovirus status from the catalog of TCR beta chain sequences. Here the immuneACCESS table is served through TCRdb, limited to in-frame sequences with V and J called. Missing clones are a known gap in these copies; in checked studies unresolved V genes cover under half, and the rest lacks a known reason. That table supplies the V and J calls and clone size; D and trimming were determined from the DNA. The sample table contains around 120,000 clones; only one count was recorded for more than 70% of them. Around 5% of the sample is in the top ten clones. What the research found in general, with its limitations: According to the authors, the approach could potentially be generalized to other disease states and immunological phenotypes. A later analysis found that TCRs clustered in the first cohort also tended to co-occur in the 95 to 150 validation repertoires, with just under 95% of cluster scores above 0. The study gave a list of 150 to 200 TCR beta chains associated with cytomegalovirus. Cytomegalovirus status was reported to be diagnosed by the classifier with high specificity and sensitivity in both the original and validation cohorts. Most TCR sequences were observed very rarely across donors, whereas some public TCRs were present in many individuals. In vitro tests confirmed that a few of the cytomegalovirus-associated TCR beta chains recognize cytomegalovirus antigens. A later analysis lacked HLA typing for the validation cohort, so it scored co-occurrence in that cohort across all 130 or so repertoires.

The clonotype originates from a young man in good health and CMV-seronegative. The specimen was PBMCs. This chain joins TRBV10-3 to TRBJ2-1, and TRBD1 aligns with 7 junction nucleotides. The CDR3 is CAISEGRGGSYNEQFF. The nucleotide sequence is TGTGCCATCAGTGAGGGGCGAGGGGGCAGTTACAATGAGCAGTTCTTC.